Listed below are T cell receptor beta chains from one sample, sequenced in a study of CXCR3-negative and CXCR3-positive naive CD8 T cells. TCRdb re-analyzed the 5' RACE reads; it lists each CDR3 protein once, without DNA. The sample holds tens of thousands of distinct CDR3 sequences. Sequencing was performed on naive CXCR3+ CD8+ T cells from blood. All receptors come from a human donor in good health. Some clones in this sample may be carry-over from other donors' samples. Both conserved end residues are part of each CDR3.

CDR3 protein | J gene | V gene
CASSMAIGEAFF | TRBJ1-1 | TRBV19
CASSSDGHTDTQYF | TRBJ2-3 | TRBV7-3
CSARARGGYEQFF | TRBJ2-1 | TRBV20-1
CASSLLQGIREQFF | TRBJ2-1 | TRBV7-9
CSVEGLAYDNEQFF | TRBJ2-1 | TRBV29-1
CASSSPGLALSGANVLTF | TRBJ2-6 | TRBV7-2
CASSEQGEYGYTF | TRBJ1-2 | TRBV2
CATSSPGQGNTGELFF | TRBJ2-2 | TRBV12-3/TRBV12-4
CASTTPGRFINEQFF | TRBJ2-1 | TRBV6-2/TRBV6-3
CASSQDLGSYNEQFF | TRBJ2-1 | TRBV4-1
CASSLEGGVHEQYF | TRBJ2-7 | TRBV7-9
CASSSGTATETQYF | TRBJ2-5 | TRBV6-2/TRBV6-3
CASSFPADNHYEQYF | TRBJ2-7 | TRBV28
CASSFPGDASSGNTIYF | TRBJ1-3 | TRBV7-6
CSVPRNTEAFF | TRBJ1-1 | TRBV20-1
CASSYSSIIQGAGELFF | TRBJ2-2 | TRBV6-6
CASSDTERGHEQFF | TRBJ2-1 | TRBV21-1
CSVGRDISYEQYF | TRBJ2-7 | TRBV29-1
CASGLGGQADQPQHF | TRBJ1-5 | TRBV12-5
CASSWGLNYEQYF | TRBJ2-7 | TRBV28
CAQIRGDGYNEQFF | TRBJ2-1 | TRBV7-9
CASSLDLAFLFNTGELFF | TRBJ2-2 | TRBV7-8
CASSFTAETKGYTF | TRBJ1-2 | TRBV7-2
CASSLAGNPYEQYF | TRBJ2-7 | TRBV7-9
CASSPGTSGGYNEQFF | TRBJ2-1 | TRBV12-3/TRBV12-4
CASSPIWGGKSPLHF | TRBJ1-6 | TRBV6-5